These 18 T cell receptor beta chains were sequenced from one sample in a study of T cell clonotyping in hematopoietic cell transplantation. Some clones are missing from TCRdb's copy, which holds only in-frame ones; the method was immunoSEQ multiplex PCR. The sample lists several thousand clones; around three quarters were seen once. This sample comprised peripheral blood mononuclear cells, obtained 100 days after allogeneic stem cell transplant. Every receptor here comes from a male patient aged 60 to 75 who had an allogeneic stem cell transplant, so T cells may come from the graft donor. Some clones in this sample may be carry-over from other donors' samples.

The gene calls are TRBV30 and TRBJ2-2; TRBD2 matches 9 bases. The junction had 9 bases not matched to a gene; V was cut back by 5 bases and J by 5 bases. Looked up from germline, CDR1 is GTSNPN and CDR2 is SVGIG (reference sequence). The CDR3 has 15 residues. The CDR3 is CAWGLGGRGTGELFF. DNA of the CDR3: TGTGCCTGGGGGCTGGGCGGGAGGGGGACCGGGGAGCTGTTTTTT.

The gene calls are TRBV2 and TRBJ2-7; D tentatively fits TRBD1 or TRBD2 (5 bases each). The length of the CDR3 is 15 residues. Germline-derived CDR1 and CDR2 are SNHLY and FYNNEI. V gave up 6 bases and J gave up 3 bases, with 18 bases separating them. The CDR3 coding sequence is TGTGCCAGCAGACCGGGGCCACACCCGAACTACGAGCAGTACTTC. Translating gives CASRPGPHPNYEQYF.

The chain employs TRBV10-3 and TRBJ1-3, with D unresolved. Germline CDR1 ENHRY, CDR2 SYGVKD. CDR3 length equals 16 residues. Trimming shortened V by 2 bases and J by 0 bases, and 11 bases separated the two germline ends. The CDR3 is CAISEVWENSGNTIYF. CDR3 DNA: TGTGCCATCAGTGAGGTTTGGGAAAACTCTGGAAACACCATATATTTT.

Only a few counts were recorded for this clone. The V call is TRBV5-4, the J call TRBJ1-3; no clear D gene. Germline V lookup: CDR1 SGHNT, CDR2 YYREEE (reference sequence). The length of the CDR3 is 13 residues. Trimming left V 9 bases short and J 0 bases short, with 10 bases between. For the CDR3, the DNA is TGTGCCACCCTTCGCCGCTCTGGAAACACCATATATTTT. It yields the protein CATLRRSGNTIYF. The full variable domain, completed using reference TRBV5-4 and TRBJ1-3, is ETGVTQSPTHLIKTRGQQVTLRCSSQSGHNTVSWYQQALGQGPQFIFQYYREEENGRGNFPPRFSGLQFPNYSSELNVNALELDDSALYLCATLRRSGNTIYFGEGSWLTVV.

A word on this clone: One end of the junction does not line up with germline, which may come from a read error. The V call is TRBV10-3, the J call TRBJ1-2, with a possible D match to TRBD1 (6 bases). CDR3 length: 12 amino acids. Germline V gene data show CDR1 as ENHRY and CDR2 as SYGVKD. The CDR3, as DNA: TGTGCCAGCAGTTACGCAGGGGCGGTCTACACCTTC. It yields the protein CASSYAGAVYTF.

The DNA for the CDR3 is TGTGCCAGCAGTCATAGGGGGATTAATTCACCCCTCCACTTT. Translated: CASSHRGINSPLHF. The chain joins TRBV28 to TRBJ1-6; a possible D gene is TRBD1 (6 bases). Germline CDR1 is MDHEN and CDR2 is SYDVKM. Trimming pared 5 bases from V and 6 bases from J, leaving 11 bases between. This CDR3 comprises 14 residues. The full variable domain, its missing parts supplied by reference TRBV28 and TRBJ1-6, is DVKVTQSSRYLVKRTGEKVFLECVQDMDHENMFWYRQDPGLGLRLIYFSYDVKMKEKGDIPEGYSVSREKKERFSLILESASTNQTSMYLCASSHRGINSPLHFGNGTRLTVT.

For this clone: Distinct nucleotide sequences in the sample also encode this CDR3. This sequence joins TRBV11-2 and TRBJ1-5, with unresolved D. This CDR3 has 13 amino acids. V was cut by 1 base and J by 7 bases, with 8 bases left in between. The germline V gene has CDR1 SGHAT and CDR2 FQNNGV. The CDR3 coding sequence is TGTGCCAGCAGCTTAGGAGTGGGACAGCCCCAGCATTTT. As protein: CASSLGVGQPQHF.

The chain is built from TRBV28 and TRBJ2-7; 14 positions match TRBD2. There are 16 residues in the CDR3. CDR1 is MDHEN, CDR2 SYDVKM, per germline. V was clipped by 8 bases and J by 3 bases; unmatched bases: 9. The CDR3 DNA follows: TGTGCCAGCTCGGGACTAGCGGGAGCAATGTTCTACGAGCAGTACTTC. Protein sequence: CASSGLAGAMFYEQYF.

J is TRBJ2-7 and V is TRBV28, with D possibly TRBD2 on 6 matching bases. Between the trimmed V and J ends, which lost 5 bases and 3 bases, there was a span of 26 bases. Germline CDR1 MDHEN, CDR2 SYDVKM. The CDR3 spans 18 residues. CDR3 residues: CASSHPPIRDGGIYEQYF. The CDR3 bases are TGTGCCAGCAGTCACCCTCCCATCCGGGACGGGGGTATCTACGAGCAGTACTTC.

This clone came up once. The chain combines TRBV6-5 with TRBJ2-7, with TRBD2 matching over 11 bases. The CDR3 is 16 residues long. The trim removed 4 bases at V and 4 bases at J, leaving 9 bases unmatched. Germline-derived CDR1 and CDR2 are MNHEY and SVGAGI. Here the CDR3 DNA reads TGTGCCAGCAGTTCTCCACTAGCGGGAGAACAGTACGAGCAGTACTTC. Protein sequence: CASSSPLAGEQYEQYF.

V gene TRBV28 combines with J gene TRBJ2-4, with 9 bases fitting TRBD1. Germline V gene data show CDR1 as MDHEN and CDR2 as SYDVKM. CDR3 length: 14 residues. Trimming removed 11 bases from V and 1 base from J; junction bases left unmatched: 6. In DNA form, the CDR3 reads TGTGCCTGCCACGGACAGGGGGCCAAAAACATTCAGTACTTC. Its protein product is CACHGQGAKNIQYF. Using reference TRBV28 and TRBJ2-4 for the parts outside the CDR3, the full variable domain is DVKVTQSSRYLVKRTGEKVFLECVQDMDHENMFWYRQDPGLGLRLIYFSYDVKMKEKGDIPEGYSVSREKKERFSLILESASTNQTSMYLCACHGQGAKNIQYFGAGTRLSVL.

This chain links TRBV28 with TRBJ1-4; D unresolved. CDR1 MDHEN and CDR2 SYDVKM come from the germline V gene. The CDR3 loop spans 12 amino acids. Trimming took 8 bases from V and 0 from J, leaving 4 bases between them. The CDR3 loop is CASQTTNEKLFF. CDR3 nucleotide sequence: TGTGCCAGCCAAACAACTAATGAAAAACTGTTTTTT.

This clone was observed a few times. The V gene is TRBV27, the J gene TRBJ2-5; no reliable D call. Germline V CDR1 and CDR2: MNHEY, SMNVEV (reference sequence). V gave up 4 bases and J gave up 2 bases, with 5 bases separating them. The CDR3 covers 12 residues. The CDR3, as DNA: TGTGCCAGCAGTTCCCGACAAGAGACCCAGTACTTC. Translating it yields CASSSRQETQYF.

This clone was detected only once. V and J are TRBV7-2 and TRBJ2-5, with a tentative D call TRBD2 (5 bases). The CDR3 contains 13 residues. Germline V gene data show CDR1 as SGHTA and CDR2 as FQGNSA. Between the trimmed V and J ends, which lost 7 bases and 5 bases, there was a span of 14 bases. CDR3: CASTLGEWETQYF. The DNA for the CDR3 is TGTGCCAGCACCCTGGGAGAATGGGAGACCCAGTACTTC.

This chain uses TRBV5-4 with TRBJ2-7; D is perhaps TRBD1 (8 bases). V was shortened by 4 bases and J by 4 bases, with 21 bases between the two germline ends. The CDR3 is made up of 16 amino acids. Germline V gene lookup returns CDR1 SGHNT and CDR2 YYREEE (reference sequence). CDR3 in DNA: TGTGCCAGCAGCACACAGGGGGGGGCGGAGACTTACGAGCAGTACTTC. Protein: CASSTQGGAETYEQYF.

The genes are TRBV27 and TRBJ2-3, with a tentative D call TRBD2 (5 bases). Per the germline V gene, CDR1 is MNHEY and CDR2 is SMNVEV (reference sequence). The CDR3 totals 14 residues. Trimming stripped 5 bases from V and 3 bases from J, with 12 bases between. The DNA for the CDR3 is TGTGCCAGCAGTAGGCGGGCCAAGACAGATACGCAGTATTTT. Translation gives CASSRRAKTDTQYF.

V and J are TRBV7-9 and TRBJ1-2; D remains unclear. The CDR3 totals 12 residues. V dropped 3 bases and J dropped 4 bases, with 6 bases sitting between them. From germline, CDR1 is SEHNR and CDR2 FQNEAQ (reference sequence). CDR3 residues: CASSFRLYGYTF. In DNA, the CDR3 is TGTGCCAGCAGCTTCCGCCTCTATGGCTACACCTTC.

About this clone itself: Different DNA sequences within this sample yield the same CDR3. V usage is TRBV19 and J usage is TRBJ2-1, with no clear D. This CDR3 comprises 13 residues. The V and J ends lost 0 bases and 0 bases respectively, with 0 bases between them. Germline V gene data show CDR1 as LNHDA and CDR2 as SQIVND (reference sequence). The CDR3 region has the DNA TGTGCCAGTAGTATAGACTCCTACAATGAGCAGTTCTTC. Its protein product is CASSIDSYNEQFF.